A single sample is the source of the 18 T cell receptor beta chains below, sequenced in a study of blood T cell repertoires in COVID-19. Repertoires were generated with immunoSEQ multiplex PCR, while TCRdb's copy carries only in-frame clones and drops some. This table has tens of thousands of clones, 89% appearing once. The sequenced material came from peripheral blood. The receptors were gathered from a man in his 60s with acute or convalescent COVID-19.

This chain joins TRBV4-1 and TRBJ2-3, with D perhaps matching TRBD2 (5 bases). Germline CDR1 reads MGHRA; CDR2 reads YSYEKL. The CDR3 has 18 amino acids. Trimming left V 0 bases short and J 0 bases short, with 16 bases between. The CDR3 nucleotides read TGCGCCAGCAGCCAAGATCCCTCGGGGATTCTAAGCACAGATACGCAGTATTTT. Translating it yields CASSQDPSGILSTDTQYF.

The V call is TRBV7-8, the J call TRBJ1-4; 7 bases agree with TRBD1. After removal of 5 bases from V and 4 bases from J, the junction contained 4 bases not matched to a gene. Per germline, CDR1 SGHVS and CDR2 FQNEAQ. The CDR3 loop spans 14 amino acids. CDR3 bases: TGTGCCAGCAGCCGAGGGGGCAATAATGAAAAACTGTTTTTT. Amino acids: CASSRGGNNEKLFF.

The chain employs TRBV27 and TRBJ1-3; the D gene is possibly TRBD1 (5 bases). Looked up from germline, CDR1 is MNHEY and CDR2 is SMNVEV (reference sequence). This CDR3 has 17 amino acids. Trimming cost V 3 bases and J 4 bases, with 19 bases left between them. CDR3 nucleotides: TGTGCCAGCAGTTTGTCGGGCCTTTTAGGGGAAGGAAACACCATATATTTT. Translated, it gives CASSLSGLLGEGNTIYF.

This clone came up once. CDR3 sequence: CASRREGEKLFF. The CDR3 region has the DNA TGTGCCAGCAGGAGGGAGGGGGAAAAACTGTTTTTT. The chain couples TRBV6-5 to TRBJ1-4, with D possibly TRBD1 on 5 matching bases. This CDR3 contains 12 residues. In germline, CDR1 is MNHEY, CDR2 SVGAGI. The V end was cut by 6 bases, the J end by 8 bases, with 10 bases between.

The chain couples TRBV30 to TRBJ1-2; D remains ambiguous. From germline, CDR1 is GTSNPN and CDR2 SVGIG (reference sequence). This CDR3 is built from 13 residues. V lost 4 bases, J lost 6 bases, and 15 bases lay in between. CDR3 amino acids: CAWNLVWADGYTF. As DNA, the CDR3 is TGTGCCTGGAACCTCGTTTGGGCAGATGGCTACACCTTC.

The V gene is TRBV5-4, the J gene TRBJ2-1, with TRBD2 matching over 7 bases. V shed 4 bases and J 0 bases; nucleotides not matched to a gene: 10. Germline assignment: CDR1 SGHNT and CDR2 YYREEE (reference sequence). This CDR3 region has 17 residues. The CDR3 DNA sequence: TGTGCCAGCAGCCCAAAGCGGGGTATAAGCTCCTACAATGAGCAGTTCTTC. This translates into CASSPKRGISSYNEQFF.

The rearrangement uses TRBV5-6 and TRBJ2-1; 7 bases match TRBD2. This CDR3 comprises 15 residues. Germline trimming cut 2 bases from V and 0 bases from J; bases unmatched to any gene: 2. CDR1 SGHDT and CDR2 YYEEEE come from the germline V gene. CDR3 region: CASSFWTSSYNEQFF. The CDR3 nucleotides read TGTGCCAGCAGCTTTTGGACTAGCTCCTACAATGAGCAGTTCTTC.

The chain employs TRBV6-1 and TRBJ1-6; D call uncertain. Germline CDR1 and CDR2: MNHNS and SASEGT. The CDR3 is made up of 15 amino acids. V was trimmed by 2 bases and J by 7 bases, leaving 12 bases between them. CDR3 in amino acids: CASSELAALNSPLHF. The CDR3 nucleotides are TGTGCCAGCAGTGAACTGGCCGCCTTGAATTCACCCCTCCACTTT.

This clone occurred a few times. The rearrangement uses TRBV6-5 and TRBJ2-1; D unresolved. Germline CDR1 is MNHEY and CDR2 is SVGAGI. The CDR3 has 13 residues. V dropped 6 bases and J dropped 3 bases, with 9 bases sitting between them. Here the CDR3 DNA reads TGTGCCAGCAGGTTTAGCATCTACAATGAGCAGTTCTTC. This codes for CASRFSIYNEQFF.

This clone was observed a handful of times. The V call is TRBV6-6, the J call TRBJ2-7; no reliable D call. Trimming pared 6 bases from V and 4 bases from J, leaving 7 bases between. The CDR3 length is 11 residues. Germline assignment: CDR1 MNHNY and CDR2 SVGAGI (reference sequence). Here the CDR3 reads CASSPSYEQYF. The CDR3 DNA sequence: TGTGCCAGCAGCCCGAGTTACGAGCAGTACTTC.

The V call is TRBV24-1, the J call TRBJ2-7; TRBD2 might be the D (6 bases). The CDR3 is 13 amino acids. V lost 5 bases and J lost 7, with 14 bases in between. The germline V gene encodes CDR1 KGHDR and CDR2 SFDVKD. The CDR3 loop is CATSVSGGAEQYF. The CDR3 nucleotides read TGTGCCACCAGTGTGAGCGGAGGGGCGGAGCAGTACTTC.

The chain links TRBV9 to TRBJ1-1; D ambiguous. From germline, CDR1 is SGDLS and CDR2 YYNGEE. V shed 2 bases and J shed 11 bases, with 10 bases lying between them. CDR3 length: 11 residues. The DNA for the CDR3 is TGTGCCAGCAGCGTGGTGGCCGGGGCTTTCTTT. As protein: CASSVVAGAFF.

This chain joins TRBV7-3 and TRBJ2-1; D may be TRBD2 (6 bases). CDR1 and CDR2 from the germline V gene are SGHTA and FQGTGA. The CDR3 covers 13 residues. V lost 8 bases to trimming and J lost 0 bases, with 8 bases between them. The CDR3 region has the DNA TGTGCCAGCGGGGGGAGCTCCTACAATGAGCAGTTCTTC. Translated: CASGGSSYNEQFF.

This clone has more than one count but fewer than ten. The rearrangement joins TRBV7-9 to TRBJ2-2; D might be TRBD2 (6 bases). Germline V lookup: CDR1 SEHNR, CDR2 FQNEAQ (reference sequence). The CDR3 covers 16 residues. Trimming took off 4 bases at V and 3 bases at J, with 15 bases between the two ends. The CDR3 DNA reads as TGTGCCAGCAGCTCACCGTCGGGGGTGGACACCGGGGAGCTGTTTTTT. Its translation is CASSSPSGVDTGELFF.

This chain joins TRBV30 and TRBJ2-3, with 10 bases that match TRBD2. This CDR3 has 14 amino acids. CDR1 is GTSNPN and CDR2 is SVGIG in the germline V gene (reference sequence). V lost 4 bases to trimming and J lost 2 bases; unmatched junction nucleotides: 3. Here the CDR3 reads CAWKLAGSTDTQYF. CDR3 coding DNA: TGTGCCTGGAAACTAGCGGGATCCACAGATACGCAGTATTTT.

The chain has TRBV19 and TRBJ2-3; D uncertain. The CDR3 is 12 amino acids. CDR1 and CDR2 (germline): LNHDA, SQIVND (reference sequence). Trimming removed 4 bases from V and 4 bases from J, with 6 bases in between. As DNA, the CDR3 is TGTGCCAGTAGTAACCGGGCAGATACGCAGTATTTT. Its protein product is CASSNRADTQYF.

V gene TRBV9 combines with J gene TRBJ2-7, with 11 bases matching TRBD1. After removal of 3 bases from V and 3 bases from J, the junction contained 5 bases not matched to a gene. The CDR3 contains 15 residues. Germline V gene sequence: CDR1 SGDLS, CDR2 YYNGEE. The CDR3 here is CASSEGTGGIYEQYF. The CDR3 nucleotides read TGTGCCAGCAGCGAGGGGACAGGGGGGATCTACGAGCAGTACTTC.

This rearrangement joins TRBV11-2 to TRBJ2-1; D may be TRBD1 (6 bases). V shed 5 bases and J shed 0 bases, with 11 bases lying between them. Germline lookup yields CDR1 SGHAT and CDR2 FQNNGV. The CDR3 sequence is 15 residues long. The CDR3 region has the DNA TGTGCCAGCAGCGACTTACAGGGCTCCTACAATGAGCAGTTCTTC. Its protein product is CASSDLQGSYNEQFF.